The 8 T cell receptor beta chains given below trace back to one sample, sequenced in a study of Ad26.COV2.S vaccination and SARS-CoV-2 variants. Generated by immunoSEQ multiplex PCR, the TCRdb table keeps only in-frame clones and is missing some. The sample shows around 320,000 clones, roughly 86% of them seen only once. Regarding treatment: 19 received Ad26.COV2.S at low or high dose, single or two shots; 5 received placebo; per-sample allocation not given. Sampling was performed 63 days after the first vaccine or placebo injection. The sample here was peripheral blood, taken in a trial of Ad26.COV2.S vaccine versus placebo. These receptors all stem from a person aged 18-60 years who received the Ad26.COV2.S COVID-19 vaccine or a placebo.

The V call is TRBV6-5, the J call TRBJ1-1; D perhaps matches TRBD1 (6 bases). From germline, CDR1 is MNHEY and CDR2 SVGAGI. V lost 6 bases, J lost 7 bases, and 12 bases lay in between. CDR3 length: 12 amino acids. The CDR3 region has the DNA TGTGCCAGCAGAGCCCCGGGACATGAAGCTTTCTTT. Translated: CASRAPGHEAFF.

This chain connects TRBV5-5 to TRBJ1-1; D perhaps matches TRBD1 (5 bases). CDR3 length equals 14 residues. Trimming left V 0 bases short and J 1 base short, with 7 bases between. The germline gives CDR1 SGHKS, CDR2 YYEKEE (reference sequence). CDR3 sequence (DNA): TGTGCCAGCAGCTTGGGACAGACGAACACTGAAGCTTTCTTT. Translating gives CASSLGQTNTEAFF.

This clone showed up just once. CDR3 sequence (DNA): TGCAGTGCTAGTGGGCCCGGTCCCGGGACAGGGCTTAACGAGCAGTACTTC. Protein sequence: CSASGPGPGTGLNEQYF. This chain uses TRBV20-1 with TRBJ2-7; 9 bases are a match to TRBD1. J gave up 5 bases and V 3 bases, and 17 bases lay outside the gene matches. The CDR3 covers 17 residues. Germline V lookup: CDR1 DFQATT, CDR2 SNEGSKA (reference sequence).

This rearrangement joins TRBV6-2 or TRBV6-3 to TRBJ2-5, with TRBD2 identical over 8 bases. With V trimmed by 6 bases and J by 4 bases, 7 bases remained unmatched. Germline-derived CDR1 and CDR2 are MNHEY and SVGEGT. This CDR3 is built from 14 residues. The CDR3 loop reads CASSPGTRLETQYF. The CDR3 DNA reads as TGTGCCAGCAGCCCCGGGACTAGGTTAGAGACCCAGTACTTC.

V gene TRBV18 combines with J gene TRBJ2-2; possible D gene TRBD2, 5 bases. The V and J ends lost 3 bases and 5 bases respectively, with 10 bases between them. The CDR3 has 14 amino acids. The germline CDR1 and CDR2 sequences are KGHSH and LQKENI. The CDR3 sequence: CASSPLAGTGELFF. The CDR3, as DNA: TGTGCCAGCTCACCCCTAGCTGGGACCGGGGAGCTGTTTTTT.

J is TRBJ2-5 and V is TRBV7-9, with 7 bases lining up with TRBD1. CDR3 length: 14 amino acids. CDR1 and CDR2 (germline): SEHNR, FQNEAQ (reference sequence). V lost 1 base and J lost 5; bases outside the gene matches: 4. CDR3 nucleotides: TGTGCCAGCAGCTTAGACAGGGGACCGGAGACCCAGTACTTC. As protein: CASSLDRGPETQYF.

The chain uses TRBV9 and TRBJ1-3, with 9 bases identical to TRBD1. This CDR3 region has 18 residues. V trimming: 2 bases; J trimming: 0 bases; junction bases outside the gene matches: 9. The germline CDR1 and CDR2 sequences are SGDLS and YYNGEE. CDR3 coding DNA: TGTGCCAGCAGCGTTGGGACAGGGAAGGTGAGCTCTGGAAACACCATATATTTT. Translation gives CASSVGTGKVSSGNTIYF.

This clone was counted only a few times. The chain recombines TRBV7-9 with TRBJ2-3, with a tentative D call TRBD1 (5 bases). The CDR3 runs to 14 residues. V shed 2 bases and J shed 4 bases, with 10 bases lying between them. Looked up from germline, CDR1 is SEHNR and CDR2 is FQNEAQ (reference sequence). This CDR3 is CASSLNQGADTQYF. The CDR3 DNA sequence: TGTGCCAGCAGCTTAAATCAGGGTGCAGATACGCAGTATTTT.